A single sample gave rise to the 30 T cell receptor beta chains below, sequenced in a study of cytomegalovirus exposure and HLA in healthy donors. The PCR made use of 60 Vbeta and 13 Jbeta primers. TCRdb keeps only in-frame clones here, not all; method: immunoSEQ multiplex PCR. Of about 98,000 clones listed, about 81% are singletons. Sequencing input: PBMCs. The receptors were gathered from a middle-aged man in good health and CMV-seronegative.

The CDR3 is CASNPPGQDLVRVSGNTIYF. The CDR3 DNA follows: TGTGCCAGCAACCCACCGGGACAGGACCTCGTAAGGGTCTCTGGAAACACCATATATTTT. The gene calls are TRBV9 and TRBJ1-3; 8 bases are shared with TRBD1. J lost 0 bases, V lost 6 bases, and 20 bases had no gene match. The CDR3 loop spans 20 amino acids. Germline V lookup: CDR1 SGDLS, CDR2 YYNGEE.

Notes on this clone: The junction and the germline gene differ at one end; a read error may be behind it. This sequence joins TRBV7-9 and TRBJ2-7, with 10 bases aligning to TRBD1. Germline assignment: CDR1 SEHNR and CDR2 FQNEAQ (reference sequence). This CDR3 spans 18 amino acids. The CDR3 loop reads CSSSALPSGQGHSYEQYF. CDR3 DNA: TGTTCCAGCAGCGCCCTCCCTTCGGGACAGGGGCACTCCTACGAGCAGTACTTC.

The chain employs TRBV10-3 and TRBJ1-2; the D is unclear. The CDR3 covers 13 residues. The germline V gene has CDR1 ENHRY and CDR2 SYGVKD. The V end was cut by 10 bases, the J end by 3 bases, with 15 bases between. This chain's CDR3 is CATARETDYGYTF. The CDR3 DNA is TGTGCCACCGCTAGGGAGACCGACTATGGCTACACCTTC.

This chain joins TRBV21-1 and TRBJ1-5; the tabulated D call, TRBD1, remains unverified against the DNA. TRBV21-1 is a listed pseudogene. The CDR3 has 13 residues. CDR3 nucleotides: TGTGCCAGCAGCGGACAGAAGAATCAGCCCCAGCATTTT. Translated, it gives CASSGQKNQPQHF.

CDR3 DNA: TGTGCCAGCAGTGAACTCTACGAGCAGTACTTC. This sequence encodes CASSELYEQYF. The V and J genes are TRBV6-5 and TRBJ2-7; D gene unclear. The CDR3 has 11 amino acids. CDR1 and CDR2 (germline): MNHEY, SVGAGI. The V gene lost 5 bases and the J gene lost 3 bases, with 5 bases spanning the gap.

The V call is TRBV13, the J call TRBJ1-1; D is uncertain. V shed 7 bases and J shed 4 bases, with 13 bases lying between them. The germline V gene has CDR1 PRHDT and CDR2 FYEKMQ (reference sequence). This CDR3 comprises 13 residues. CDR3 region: CASKAGFGTEAFF. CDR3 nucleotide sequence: TGTGCCAGCAAAGCAGGATTCGGCACTGAAGCTTTCTTT.

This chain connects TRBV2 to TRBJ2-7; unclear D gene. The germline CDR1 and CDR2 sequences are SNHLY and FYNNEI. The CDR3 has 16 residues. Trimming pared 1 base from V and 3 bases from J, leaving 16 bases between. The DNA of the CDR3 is TGTGCCAGCAGTGAAGACGACCCGAGGTATAACTACGAGCAGTACTTC. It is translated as CASSEDDPRYNYEQYF.

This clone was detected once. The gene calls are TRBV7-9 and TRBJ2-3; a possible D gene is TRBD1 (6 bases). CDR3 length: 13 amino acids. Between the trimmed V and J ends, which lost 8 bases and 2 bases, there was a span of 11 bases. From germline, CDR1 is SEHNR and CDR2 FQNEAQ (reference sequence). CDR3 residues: CASERGSTDTQYF. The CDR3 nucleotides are TGTGCCAGCGAAAGGGGGTCCACAGATACGCAGTATTTT.

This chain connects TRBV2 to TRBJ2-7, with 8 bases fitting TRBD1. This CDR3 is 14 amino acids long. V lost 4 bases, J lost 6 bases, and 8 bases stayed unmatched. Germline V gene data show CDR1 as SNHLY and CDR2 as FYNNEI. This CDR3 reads CASSGGTGGCEQYF. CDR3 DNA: TGTGCCAGCAGTGGTGGGACAGGAGGGTGCGAGCAGTACTTC.

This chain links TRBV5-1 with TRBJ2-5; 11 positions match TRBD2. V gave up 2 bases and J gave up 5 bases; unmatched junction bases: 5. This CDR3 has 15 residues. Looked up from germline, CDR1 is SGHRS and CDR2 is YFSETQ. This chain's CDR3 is CASSLLAGVEETQYF. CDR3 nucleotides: TGCGCCAGCAGCTTACTAGCGGGGGTTGAGGAGACCCAGTACTTC.

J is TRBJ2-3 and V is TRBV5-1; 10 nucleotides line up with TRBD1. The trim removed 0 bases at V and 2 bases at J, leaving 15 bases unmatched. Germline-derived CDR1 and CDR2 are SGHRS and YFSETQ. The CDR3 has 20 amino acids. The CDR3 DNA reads TGCGCCAGCAGCTTGGAACCGACAGGGGGCGATTGGGGTAACACAGATACGCAGTATTTT. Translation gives CASSLEPTGGDWGNTDTQYF.

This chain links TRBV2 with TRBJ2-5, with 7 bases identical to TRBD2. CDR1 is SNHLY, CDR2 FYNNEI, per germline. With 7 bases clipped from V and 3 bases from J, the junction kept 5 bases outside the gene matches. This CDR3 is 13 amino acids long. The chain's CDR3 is CASNSGFEETQYF. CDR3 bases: TGTGCCAGCAATAGCGGGTTTGAAGAGACCCAGTACTTC.

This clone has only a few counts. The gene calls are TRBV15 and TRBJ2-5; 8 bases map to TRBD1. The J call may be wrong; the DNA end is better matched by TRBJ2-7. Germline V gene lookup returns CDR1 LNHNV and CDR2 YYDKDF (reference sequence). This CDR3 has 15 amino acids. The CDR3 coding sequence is TGTGCCACCAGCAGACAACTGGGACAGGCTTACGAGCAGTACTTC. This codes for CATSRQLGQAYEQYF.

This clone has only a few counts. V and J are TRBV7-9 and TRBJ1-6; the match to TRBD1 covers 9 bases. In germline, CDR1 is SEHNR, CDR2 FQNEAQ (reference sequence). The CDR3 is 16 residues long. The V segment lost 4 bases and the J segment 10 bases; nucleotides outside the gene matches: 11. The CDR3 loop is CASSSPGDRVGSPLHF. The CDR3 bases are TGTGCCAGCAGCTCCCCCGGGGACAGGGTTGGATCACCCCTCCACTTT. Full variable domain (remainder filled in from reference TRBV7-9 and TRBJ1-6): DTGVSQNPRHKITKRGQNVTFRCDPISEHNRLYWYRQTLGQGPEFLTYFQNEAQLEKSRLLSDRFSAERPKGSFSTLEIQRTEQGDSAMYLCASSSPGDRVGSPLHFGNGTRLTVT.

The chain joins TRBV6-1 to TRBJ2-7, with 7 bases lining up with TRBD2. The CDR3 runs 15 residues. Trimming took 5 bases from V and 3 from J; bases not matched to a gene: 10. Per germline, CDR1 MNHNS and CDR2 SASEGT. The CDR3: CASSRSTGGNYEQYF. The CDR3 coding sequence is TGTGCCAGCAGTAGAAGTACGGGGGGAAACTACGAGCAGTACTTC.

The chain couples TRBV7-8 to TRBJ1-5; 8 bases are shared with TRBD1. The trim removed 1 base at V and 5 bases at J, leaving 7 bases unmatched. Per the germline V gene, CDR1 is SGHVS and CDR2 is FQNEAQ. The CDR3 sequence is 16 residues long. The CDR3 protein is CASSLGEPGGYQPQHF. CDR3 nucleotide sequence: TGTGCCAGCAGCTTAGGGGAGCCAGGGGGCTATCAGCCCCAGCATTTT.

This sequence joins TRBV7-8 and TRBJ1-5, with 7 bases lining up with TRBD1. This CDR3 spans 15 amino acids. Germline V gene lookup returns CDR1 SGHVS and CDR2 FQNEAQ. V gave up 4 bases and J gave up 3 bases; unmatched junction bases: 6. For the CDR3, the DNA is TGTGCCAGCAGCTACCTCGACAGGGTCAATCAGCCCCAGCATTTT. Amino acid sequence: CASSYLDRVNQPQHF.

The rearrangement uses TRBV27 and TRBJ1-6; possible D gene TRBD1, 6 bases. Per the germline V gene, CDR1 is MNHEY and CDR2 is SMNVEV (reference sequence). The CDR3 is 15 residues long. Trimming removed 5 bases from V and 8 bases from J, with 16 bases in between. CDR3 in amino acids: CASSRTGTLDSPLHF. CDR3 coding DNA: TGTGCCAGCAGTCGAACCGGGACACTAGATTCACCCCTCCACTTT.

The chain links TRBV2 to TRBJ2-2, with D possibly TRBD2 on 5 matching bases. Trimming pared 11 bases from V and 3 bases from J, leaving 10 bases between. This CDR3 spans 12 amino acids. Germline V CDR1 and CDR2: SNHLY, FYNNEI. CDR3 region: CAWETYTGELFF. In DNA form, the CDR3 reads TGTGCCTGGGAGACCTACACCGGGGAGCTGTTTTTT.

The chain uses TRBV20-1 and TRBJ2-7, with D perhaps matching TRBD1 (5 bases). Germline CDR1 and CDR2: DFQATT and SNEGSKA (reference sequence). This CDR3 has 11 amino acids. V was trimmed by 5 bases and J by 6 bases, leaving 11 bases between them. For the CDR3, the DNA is TGCAGTGCTTCTCTTGGGGCCGAGCAGTACTTC. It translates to CSASLGAEQYF.

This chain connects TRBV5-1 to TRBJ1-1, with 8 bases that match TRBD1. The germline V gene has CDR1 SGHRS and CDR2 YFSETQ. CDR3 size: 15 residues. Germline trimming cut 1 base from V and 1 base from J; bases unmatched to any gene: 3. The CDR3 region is CASSLSGTGNTEAFF. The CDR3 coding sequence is TGCGCCAGCAGCTTGTCTGGGACAGGGAACACTGAAGCTTTCTTT.

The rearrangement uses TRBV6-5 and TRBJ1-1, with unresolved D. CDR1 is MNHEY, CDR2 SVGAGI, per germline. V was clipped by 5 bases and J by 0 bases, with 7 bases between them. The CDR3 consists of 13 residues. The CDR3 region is CASSPQLNTEAFF. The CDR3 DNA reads TGTGCCAGCAGTCCCCAATTGAACACTGAAGCTTTCTTT.

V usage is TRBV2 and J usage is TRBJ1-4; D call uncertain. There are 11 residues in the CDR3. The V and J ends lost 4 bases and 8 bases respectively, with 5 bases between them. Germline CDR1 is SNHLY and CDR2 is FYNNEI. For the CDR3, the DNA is TGTGCCAGCAGTGTGTTAGAAAAACTGTTTTTT. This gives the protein CASSVLEKLFF. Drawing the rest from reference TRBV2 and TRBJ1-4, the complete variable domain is EPEVTQTPSHQVTQMGQEVILRCVPISNHLYFYWYRQILGQKVEFLVSFYNNEISEKSEIFDDQFSVERPDGSNFTLKIRSTKLEDSAMYFCASSVLEKLFFGSGTQLSVL.

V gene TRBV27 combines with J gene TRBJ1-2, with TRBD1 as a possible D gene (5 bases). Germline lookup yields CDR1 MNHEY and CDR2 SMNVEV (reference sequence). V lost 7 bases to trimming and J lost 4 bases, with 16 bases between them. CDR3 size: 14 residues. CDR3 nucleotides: TGTGCCAGCATCCCTGAGGAGGGGCTCTATGGCTACACCTTC. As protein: CASIPEEGLYGYTF.

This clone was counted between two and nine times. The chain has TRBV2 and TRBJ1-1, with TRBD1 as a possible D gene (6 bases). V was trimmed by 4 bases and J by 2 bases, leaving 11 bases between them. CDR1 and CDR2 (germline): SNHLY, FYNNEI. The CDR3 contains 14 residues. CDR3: CASSAGQRNTEAFF. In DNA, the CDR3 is TGTGCCAGCAGTGCGGGACAACGAAACACTGAAGCTTTCTTT.

CDR3: CASSKDYSGNTIYF. The CDR3 DNA reads as TGTGCCAGCAGTAAAGACTACTCTGGAAACACCATATATTTT. The chain carries TRBV6-5 and TRBJ1-3; D is unclear. The CDR3 length is 14 residues. The germline V gene encodes CDR1 MNHEY and CDR2 SVGAGI. The V and J ends lost 5 bases and 0 bases respectively, with 8 bases between them.

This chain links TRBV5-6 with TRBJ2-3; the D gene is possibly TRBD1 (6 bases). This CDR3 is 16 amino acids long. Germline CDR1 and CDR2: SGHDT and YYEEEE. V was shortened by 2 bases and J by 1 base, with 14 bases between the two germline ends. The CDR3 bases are TGTGCCAGCAGCTTATTTCAGGGGCCAGGCACAGATACGCAGTATTTT. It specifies CASSLFQGPGTDTQYF. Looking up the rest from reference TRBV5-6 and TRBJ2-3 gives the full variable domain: DAGVTQSPTHLIKTRGQQVTLRCSPKSGHDTVSWYQQALGQGPQFIFQYYEEEERQRGNFPDRFSGHQFPNYSSELNVNALLLGDSALYLCASSLFQGPGTDTQYFGPGTRLTVL.

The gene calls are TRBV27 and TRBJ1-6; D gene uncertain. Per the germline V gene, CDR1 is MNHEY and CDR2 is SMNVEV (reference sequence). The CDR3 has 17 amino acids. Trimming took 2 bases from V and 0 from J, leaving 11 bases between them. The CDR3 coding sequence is TGTGCCAGCAGTTTAAACCCTGGGAGCTCCTATAATTCACCCCTCCACTTT. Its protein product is CASSLNPGSSYNSPLHF.

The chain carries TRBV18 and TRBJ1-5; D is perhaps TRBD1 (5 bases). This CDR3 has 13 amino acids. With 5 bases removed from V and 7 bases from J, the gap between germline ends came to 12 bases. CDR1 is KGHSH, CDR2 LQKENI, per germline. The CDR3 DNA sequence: TGTGCCAGCTCAGCCCGAACAGGCCAGCCCCAGCATTTT. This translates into CASSARTGQPQHF.

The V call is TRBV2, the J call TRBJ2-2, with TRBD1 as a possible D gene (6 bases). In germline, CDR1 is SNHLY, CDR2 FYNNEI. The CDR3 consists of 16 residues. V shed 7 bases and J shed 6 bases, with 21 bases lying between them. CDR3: CASIARGLILSGELFF. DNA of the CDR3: TGTGCCAGCATAGCCAGGGGCCTTATTCTCTCCGGGGAGCTGTTTTTT.